Listed below are T cell receptor beta chains from one sample, sequenced in a study of T cell responses to AZD1222 COVID-19 vaccine. Clones were sequenced by immunoSEQ multiplex PCR, and TCRdb holds only the in-frame ones, with some missing. The sample has under 150,000 clones; approximately 90% are singletons. The input for sequencing was peripheral blood, taken on day 0 of MenACWY control vaccination. These receptors all come from an adult in good health. Both conserved end residues are part of each CDR3. The D gene is left open where the match is weak. Some rows have no size entry. The others give once, few or many, or a class for an expanded clone.

V	J	size	D	CDR3	DNA
TRBV9	TRBJ2-3	-	-	CASSTVGLADTQYF	TGTGCCAGCAGCACCGTCGGGCTAGCAGATACGCAGTATTTT
TRBV5-1	TRBJ1-4	once	-	CASSLRAGGEKLFF	TGCGCCAGCAGCTTGCGGGCGGGAGGTGAAAAACTGTTTTTT
TRBV5-8	TRBJ2-7	-	TRBD2	CASSRRGTSVYEQYF	TGTGCCAGCAGCCGGAGGGGGACTAGCGTTTACGAGCAGTACTTC
TRBV12-5	TRBJ2-3	-	TRBD2	CASVRGGITDTQYF	TGTGCTAGTGTTAGGGGAGGGATCACAGATACGCAGTATTTT
TRBV5-8	TRBJ1-3	-	-	CASSLAWGAGNTIYF	TGTGCCAGCAGCTTGGCCTGGGGGGCAGGAAACACCATATATTTT
TRBV2	TRBJ2-1	-	-	CASSTPYREVLSYNEQFF	TGTGCCAGCAGTACTCCTTACAGGGAGGTCCTCTCCTACAATGAGCAGTTCTTC
TRBV10-3	TRBJ2-3	-	TRBD2	CAISGLAGEVGTDTQYF	TGTGCCATCAGTGGCCTAGCGGGAGAGGTGGGGACAGATACGCAGTATTTT
TRBV10-3	TRBJ1-3	-	-	CAISDLGQRSSGNTIYF	TGTGCCATCAGTGATCTAGGACAGAGAAGCTCTGGAAACACCATATATTTT
TRBV30	TRBJ2-7	-	TRBD1	CAWSPGQGYEQYF	TGTGCCTGGAGTCCGGGACAGGGCTACGAGCAGTACTTC
TRBV9	TRBJ2-3	few	TRBD2	CASSVDAGVGTDTQYF	TGTGCCAGCAGCGTTGATGCGGGAGTGGGCACAGATACGCAGTATTTT
TRBV9	TRBJ1-3	-	TRBD1	CASSAAGTGVPGNTIYF	TGTGCCAGCAGCGCCGCCGGGACAGGGGTCCCTGGAAACACCATATATTTT
TRBV7-2	TRBJ2-1	-	TRBD2	CASSLLAGAAYNEQFF	TGTGCCAGCAGCCTATTAGCGGGAGCGGCCTACAATGAGCAGTTCTTC
TRBV5-1	TRBJ1-1	-	-	CASSLGDTVITEAFF	TGCGCCAGCAGCTTGGGCGACACGGTTATCACTGAAGCTTTCTTT
TRBV9	TRBJ2-7	few	TRBD2	CASSVGVGGESYEQYF	TGTGCCAGCAGCGTAGGGGTGGGAGGGGAATCCTACGAGCAGTACTTC
TRBV6-5	TRBJ2-3	-	TRBD2	CASTFWEGSDTQYF	TGTGCCAGCACCTTTTGGGAGGGTTCAGATACGCAGTATTTT
TRBV29-1	TRBJ1-1	-	-	CSASPGLNTEAFF	TGCAGCGCCTCCCCAGGGTTGAACACTGAAGCTTTCTTT
TRBV6-5	TRBJ2-7	-	TRBD1	CASSLGTGGSEQYF	TGTGCCAGCAGTTTAGGGACAGGGGGCTCCGAGCAGTACTTC
TRBV7-2	TRBJ2-7	-	-	CASSQSTAGPYEQYF	TGTGCCAGCAGCCAAAGCACGGCGGGCCCATACGAGCAGTACTTC